This is a list of T cell receptor beta chains from one sample in a study of human T cells and chemical hapten exposure. TCRdb ran MiXCR on the RACE reads and lists one entry per CDR3 protein. The data show about 110,000 distinct CDR3 sequences, about 11% seen once. Source: whole blood, taken in connection with sensitization to the hapten diphenylcyclopropenone (DPC). The receptors were sampled from a woman aged 40 to 50 with alopecia areata. Some clones in this sample may be carry-over from other donors' samples. Both conserved end residues are part of each CDR3. The order of the fields is D gene, V gene, J gene, clone size, CDR3 protein. The D gene is left open where the match is weak. Clone size is not always given. Where it is, it says once, few, many or a class for expanded clones.

d_call: NA; v_call: TRBV20-1; j_call: TRBJ2-7; clone_size: many; cdr3_aa: CSARPPWGREQYF
d_call: NA; v_call: TRBV29-1; j_call: TRBJ2-1; clone_size: NA; cdr3_aa: CSVGGAPYNEQFF
d_call: NA; v_call: TRBV19; j_call: TRBJ2-6; clone_size: NA; cdr3_aa: CASTNSGANVLTF
d_call: NA; v_call: TRBV28; j_call: TRBJ2-1; clone_size: NA; cdr3_aa: CASSTYVSYNEQFF
d_call: NA; v_call: TRBV7-9; j_call: TRBJ2-3; clone_size: few; cdr3_aa: CASSGILDTQYF
d_call: TRBD1; v_call: TRBV12-3/TRBV12-4; j_call: TRBJ1-2; clone_size: NA; cdr3_aa: CASSLEAGGYQGYTF
d_call: NA; v_call: TRBV5-6; j_call: TRBJ2-3; clone_size: many; cdr3_aa: CASSLVARTDTQYF
d_call: NA; v_call: TRBV28; j_call: TRBJ2-7; clone_size: NA; cdr3_aa: CASKPPQFSYEQYF
d_call: NA; v_call: TRBV7-8; j_call: TRBJ1-2; clone_size: few; cdr3_aa: CASSPTPTQVYGYTF
d_call: TRBD1; v_call: TRBV11-2; j_call: TRBJ2-6; clone_size: few; cdr3_aa: CASSLGWDRASGANVLTF
d_call: NA; v_call: TRBV20-1; j_call: TRBJ2-1; clone_size: few; cdr3_aa: CSAEENEQFF
d_call: NA; v_call: TRBV7-2; j_call: TRBJ1-2; clone_size: many; cdr3_aa: CASSSGPSNYGYTF
d_call: TRBD1; v_call: TRBV6-2/TRBV6-3; j_call: TRBJ2-5; clone_size: NA; cdr3_aa: CASSYSGRGLGETQYF
d_call: TRBD2; v_call: TRBV10-3; j_call: TRBJ2-3; clone_size: few; cdr3_aa: CAISEGRGSMDTQYF
d_call: NA; v_call: TRBV5-1; j_call: TRBJ1-6; clone_size: NA; cdr3_aa: CASSPLPGGSPLHF
d_call: NA; v_call: TRBV7-9; j_call: TRBJ2-3; clone_size: many; cdr3_aa: CASALSSTSPDTQYF
d_call: NA; v_call: TRBV5-1; j_call: TRBJ2-6; clone_size: many; cdr3_aa: CASSPDPFAGANVLTF
d_call: NA; v_call: TRBV7-2; j_call: TRBJ1-1; clone_size: many; cdr3_aa: CASSSQRGIEAFF
d_call: NA; v_call: TRBV19; j_call: TRBJ1-5; clone_size: few; cdr3_aa: CASTDIEHQPQHF
d_call: NA; v_call: TRBV12-3/TRBV12-4; j_call: TRBJ1-5; clone_size: few; cdr3_aa: CASSFMAGHNQPQHF
d_call: NA; v_call: TRBV7-2; j_call: TRBJ1-4; clone_size: many; cdr3_aa: CASSLSGVDEKLFF
d_call: NA; v_call: TRBV7-9; j_call: TRBJ1-1; clone_size: few; cdr3_aa: CASSRGAANTEAFF
d_call: NA; v_call: TRBV7-9; j_call: TRBJ1-5; clone_size: NA; cdr3_aa: CASSSNDRYNQPQHF
d_call: NA; v_call: TRBV6-2/TRBV6-3; j_call: TRBJ2-4; clone_size: many; cdr3_aa: CASSYKGIENIQYF
d_call: TRBD1; v_call: TRBV12-3/TRBV12-4; j_call: TRBJ1-5; clone_size: NA; cdr3_aa: CASSINRGQPQHF
d_call: TRBD2; v_call: TRBV9; j_call: TRBJ2-5; clone_size: many; cdr3_aa: CASSPLGGNWGETQYF
d_call: NA; v_call: TRBV15; j_call: TRBJ2-2; clone_size: few; cdr3_aa: CATSRDENLNTGELFF
d_call: NA; v_call: TRBV30; j_call: TRBJ1-6; clone_size: few; cdr3_aa: CACGRERNNSPLHF
d_call: TRBD1; v_call: TRBV4-3; j_call: TRBJ2-7; clone_size: many; cdr3_aa: CASSQDDRVPEQYF
d_call: TRBD2; v_call: TRBV15; j_call: TRBJ2-3; clone_size: few; cdr3_aa: CATSRSTSGGLTDTQYF
d_call: NA; v_call: TRBV5-6; j_call: TRBJ2-4; clone_size: many; cdr3_aa: CASSLGDKNIQYF
d_call: NA; v_call: TRBV6-6; j_call: TRBJ1-6; clone_size: few; cdr3_aa: CASSQGYGRNSPLHF
d_call: TRBD2; v_call: TRBV5-1; j_call: TRBJ2-1; clone_size: NA; cdr3_aa: CASSVLAESNEQFF
d_call: TRBD2; v_call: TRBV20-1; j_call: TRBJ2-1; clone_size: many; cdr3_aa: CSAKLAGGRWNEQFF
d_call: NA; v_call: TRBV6-5; j_call: TRBJ1-6; clone_size: NA; cdr3_aa: CASSYSTAPLHF
d_call: TRBD1; v_call: TRBV20-1; j_call: TRBJ1-5; clone_size: NA; cdr3_aa: CSALRDGQGASYSNQPQHF
d_call: NA; v_call: TRBV28; j_call: TRBJ2-6; clone_size: NA; cdr3_aa: CASKAAGQSSGANVLTF
d_call: NA; v_call: TRBV12-3/TRBV12-4; j_call: TRBJ2-7; clone_size: few; cdr3_aa: CASSPQGGSSYEQYF
d_call: TRBD2; v_call: TRBV7-2; j_call: TRBJ2-3; clone_size: NA; cdr3_aa: CASSQRALALAGDGYTQYF
d_call: NA; v_call: TRBV5-1; j_call: TRBJ2-7; clone_size: few; cdr3_aa: CASSLMGLGDYEQYF
d_call: TRBD2; v_call: TRBV13; j_call: TRBJ2-7; clone_size: many; cdr3_aa: CASSAPGLKGYEQYF
d_call: NA; v_call: TRBV24-1; j_call: TRBJ2-1; clone_size: many; cdr3_aa: CATSGNARRGEQFF
d_call: TRBD1; v_call: TRBV7-2; j_call: TRBJ1-1; clone_size: few; cdr3_aa: CASSRWGTGGTNTEAFF
d_call: TRBD2; v_call: TRBV30; j_call: TRBJ2-5; clone_size: few; cdr3_aa: CAWSATNSGSQETQYF
d_call: TRBD2; v_call: TRBV6-5; j_call: TRBJ2-5; clone_size: NA; cdr3_aa: CASSRRERGVQETQYF
d_call: NA; v_call: TRBV6-1; j_call: TRBJ2-2; clone_size: few; cdr3_aa: CATQHRSGGLTGAGELFF
d_call: NA; v_call: TRBV2; j_call: TRBJ1-5; clone_size: many; cdr3_aa: CASMRAINQPQHF
d_call: TRBD1; v_call: TRBV29-1; j_call: TRBJ1-4; clone_size: many; cdr3_aa: CSASMGQLANEKLFF
d_call: TRBD2; v_call: TRBV20-1; j_call: TRBJ2-2; clone_size: NA; cdr3_aa: CSARWEGLASSGELFF
d_call: NA; v_call: TRBV10-2; j_call: TRBJ2-3; clone_size: few; cdr3_aa: CASSSADTQYF